What follows are 6 T cell receptor beta chains derived from one specimen sequenced in a study of T cell clones after liver transplantation. Sequenced by immunoSEQ multiplex PCR; TCRdb stores in-frame clones only, minus some. The table records around 15,000 clones, about 90% of them present only once. The sequences come from CD8+ T cells from blood, collected before liver transplant. Receptors were obtained from a human donor who received a liver transplant.

This clone was counted once. J is TRBJ1-5 and V is TRBV7-8, with TRBD1 matching 7 bases. This CDR3 is built from 13 residues. Germline V gives CDR1 SGHVS, CDR2 FQNEAQ. V gave up 5 bases and J gave up 7 bases; unmatched junction bases: 5. Written as DNA, the CDR3 is TGTGCCAGCAGCGAGGGGGCTGAACAGCCCCAGCATTTT. Amino acid sequence: CASSEGAEQPQHF.

The rearrangement joins TRBV5-6 to TRBJ1-5, with 12 nucleotides matching TRBD1. CDR3 size: 18 residues. Germline V gene lookup returns CDR1 SGHDT and CDR2 YYEEEE. The V gene end was trimmed by 1 base and the J gene end by 6 bases; junction bases not matched to a gene: 11. This chain's CDR3 is CASSLRDRGRTQSQPQHF. CDR3 nucleotide sequence: TGTGCCAGCAGCTTGCGGGACAGGGGGCGCACACAGAGTCAGCCCCAGCATTTT.

This chain uses TRBV9 with TRBJ2-7; 7 nucleotides line up with TRBD2. Germline values: CDR1 SGDLS, CDR2 YYNGEE. V lost 0 bases, J lost 2 bases, and 5 bases stayed unmatched. The CDR3 sequence is 15 residues long. Here the CDR3 DNA reads TGTGCCAGCAGCGTAGAAGGACTAGGTACCTACGAGCAGTACTTC. Translating gives CASSVEGLGTYEQYF.

V usage is TRBV27 and J usage is TRBJ2-7; 10 bases line up with TRBD1. Germline lookup yields CDR1 MNHEY and CDR2 SMNVEV (reference sequence). V dropped 5 bases and J dropped 5; count of bases not matched to a gene: 6. This CDR3 spans 14 amino acids. The CDR3 sequence: CASSRGQGVHEQYF. The CDR3 DNA is TGTGCCAGCAGTAGAGGACAGGGGGTCCACGAGCAGTACTTC.

The CDR3 sequence is CASSIFLGYEQFF. CDR3 nucleotides: TGTGCCAGTAGTATATTTTTGGGTTATGAGCAGTTCTTC. The chain has TRBV19 and TRBJ2-1; D gene unclear. The germline V and J ends were trimmed by 2 bases and 8 bases, with 10 bases remaining between them. The CDR3 extends over 13 amino acids. The germline V gene has CDR1 LNHDA and CDR2 SQIVND (reference sequence).

V gene TRBV7-9 combines with J gene TRBJ2-7; D is ambiguous. The V gene lost 5 bases and the J gene lost 3 bases, with 11 bases spanning the gap. Germline assignment: CDR1 SEHNR and CDR2 FQNEAQ (reference sequence). This CDR3 contains 13 residues. This chain's CDR3 is CASSADTFYEQYF. The CDR3, as DNA: TGTGCCAGCAGCGCCGACACGTTCTACGAGCAGTACTTC. The whole variable domain, filled in from reference TRBV7-9 and TRBJ2-7, reads DTGVSQNPRHKITKRGQNVTFRCDPISEHNRLYWYRQTLGQGPEFLTYFQNEAQLEKSRLLSDRFSAERPKGSFSTLEIQRTEQGDSAMYLCASSADTFYEQYFGPGTRLTVT.